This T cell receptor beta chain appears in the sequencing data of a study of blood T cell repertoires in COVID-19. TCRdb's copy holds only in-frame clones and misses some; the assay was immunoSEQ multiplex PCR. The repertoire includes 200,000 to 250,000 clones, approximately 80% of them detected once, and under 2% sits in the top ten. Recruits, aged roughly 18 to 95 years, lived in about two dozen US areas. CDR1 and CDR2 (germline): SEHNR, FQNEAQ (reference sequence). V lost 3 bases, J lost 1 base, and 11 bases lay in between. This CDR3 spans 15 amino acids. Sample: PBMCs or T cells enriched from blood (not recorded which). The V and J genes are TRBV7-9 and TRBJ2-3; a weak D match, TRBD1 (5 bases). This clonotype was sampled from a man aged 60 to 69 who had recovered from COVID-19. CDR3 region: CASSFRGVGTDTQYF. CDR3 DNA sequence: TGTGCCAGCAGCTTTAGGGGTGTGGGCACAGATACGCAGTATTTT.